This paragraph reports one T cell receptor (beta chain). High-throughput TCR beta sequencing covered peripheral CD8+ and CD4+ T cells. Patients with stable or active relapsing-remitting disease, all of them treatment-naive, made up the multiple sclerosis controls. RNA was extracted with the RNeasy kit, and a quantity of 0.5 to 1 ug was reverse transcribed using random hexamers. A multiplex approach, immunoSEQ multiplex PCR, amplified TCR beta CDR3 across 54 Vbeta and 13 Jbeta. From the immunoSEQ multiplex PCR reads, TCRdb called clonotypes with MiXCR, one entry per CDR3 protein. The sample includes roughly 150,000 distinct CDR3 sequences, around 94% of them seen just once. This sample was taken from a study of CD8 T cells in Susac syndrome. CDR1 SGHNT and CDR2 YYREEE come from the germline V gene (reference sequence). The V and J ends lost 1 base and 5 bases respectively, with 8 bases between them. CDR3 length equals 13 residues.

The sequence was obtained from a human donor with multiple sclerosis. What was sequenced was CD4+ T cells from PBMCs. The chain carries TRBV5-4 and TRBJ2-3; tentative D call: TRBD1 (5 bases). Here the CDR3 DNA reads TGTGCCAGCAGCTTGCCCACAGGAGATACGCAGTATTTT. It specifies CASSLPTGDTQYF.